One T cell receptor beta chain is described in this entry. Its antigen remains unknown. The sample belongs to a study of OX40 agonist ivuxolimab in advanced cancers. Patients were ruled out by autoimmune disease history or systemic immunosuppression. Sequencing was performed with immunoSEQ multiplex PCR; in TCRdb, only in-frame clones are kept and a portion is missing. This table has 70,000 or so clones, around nine tenths appearing once. The junction had 16 bases not matched to a gene; V was cut back by 2 bases and J by 5 bases. The CDR3 covers 18 residues. Per the germline V gene, CDR1 is SGHDT and CDR2 is YYEEEE. Study-level findings and limits: On average, CD8+ T cells showed a greater number of expanded clones than CD4+. Expanded peripheral T cell antigen specificity was not determined. Blood T cells, both CD4+ and CD8+, expanded clonally by week 6 at 0.1 to 3.0 mg/kg.

The rearrangement joins TRBV5-6 to TRBJ2-5, with TRBD2 matching over 9 bases. The clonotype was recovered from an adult with an advanced solid tumor such as melanoma, head and neck, liver or kidney cancer. This specimen consisted of CD4+ or CD8+ T cells sorted from blood, obtained in a trial of the OX40 agonist ivuxolimab. For the CDR3, the DNA is TGTGCCAGCAGCTTAGGATTTAAGCGGGGGGCCCTCTGGGAGACCCAGTACTTC. It is translated as CASSLGFKRGALWETQYF.